The 21 T cell receptor beta chains listed next were all sequenced from one sample in a study of monozygotic twins with inflammatory bowel disease. TCRdb re-called the 5' RACE reads; one entry per CDR3 protein, DNA not given. The ten most abundant clones cover roughly 8% of a sample with 200,000 to 250,000 distinct CDR3 sequences. The sample consisted of blood. These receptors came from a human donor with ulcerative colitis or Crohn's disease, or a healthy co-twin of an affected twin (not recorded which).

V is TRBV7-2 and J is TRBJ2-5. The CDR3 spans 12 residues. CDR1 SGHTA and CDR2 FQGNSA come from the germline V gene. The CDR3 is CASSLERETQYF.

V and J are TRBV19 and TRBJ2-5; TCRdb outputs TRBD2, but without DNA this stays unchecked. This CDR3 is built from 15 residues. Germline V gene data show CDR1 as LNHDA and CDR2 as SQIVND (reference sequence). CDR3 sequence: CASSSGGVYQETQYF.

The genes are TRBV18 and TRBJ2-3; TCRdb's assignment of TRBD2 cannot be checked, as there is no DNA. Germline CDR1 KGHSH, CDR2 LQKENI. The CDR3 runs to 14 residues. Here the CDR3 reads CASSPPSLGDTQYF.

V is TRBV28 and J is TRBJ2-7; no DNA is available, so the TRBD1 call from TCRdb remains unchecked. The CDR3 runs to 15 residues. Per germline, CDR1 MDHEN and CDR2 SYDVKM. This chain's CDR3 is CASSFGQEGAYEQYF.

J is TRBJ1-1 and V is TRBV5-1; TCRdb proposes TRBD1, but this gene call is untestable without DNA. Germline V gene data show CDR1 as SGHRS and CDR2 as YFSETQ. The CDR3 consists of 15 residues. CDR3 protein: CASSSRTGAGTEAFF.

This chain uses TRBV7-8 with TRBJ2-1; the D call of TRBD1 rests on TCRdb alone, since no DNA is present to check it. Germline CDR1 reads SGHVS; CDR2 reads FQNEAQ. The length of the CDR3 is 19 residues. The CDR3 loop reads CASSLARFPGYSSYNEQFF.

The gene calls are TRBV5-1 and TRBJ1-1; TCRdb's D call, TRBD1, is unchecked because there is no DNA. Germline V gene sequence: CDR1 SGHRS, CDR2 YFSETQ. This CDR3 has 18 residues. CDR3 sequence: CASSLIVRQGAQNTEAFF.

The CDR3 spells CSAGKDRGSPFYNEQFF. V is TRBV20-1 and J is TRBJ2-1; the D call from TCRdb, TRBD1, cannot be confirmed without DNA. This CDR3 comprises 17 residues. Germline V gene sequence: CDR1 DFQATT, CDR2 SNEGSKA (reference sequence).

The chain couples TRBV18 to TRBJ2-6; without DNA, the TCRdb call of TRBD1 cannot be checked. The V gene's germline CDR1 is KGHSH and CDR2 LQKENI. This CDR3 spans 17 amino acids. The CDR3 here is CASSTTAVYSGANVLTF. The whole variable domain, remainder taken from reference TRBV18 and TRBJ2-6, is NAGVMQNPRHLVRRRGQEARLRCSPMKGHSHVYWYRQLPEEGLKFMVYLQKENIIDESGMPKERFSAEFPKEGPSILRIQQVVRGDSAAYFCASSTTAVYSGANVLTFGAGSRLTVL.

V and J are TRBV11-2 and TRBJ1-5. Germline-derived CDR1 and CDR2 are SGHAT and FQNNGV. The CDR3 is made up of 12 amino acids. This CDR3 reads CASSRPGQPQHF.

The chain joins TRBV4-1 to TRBJ2-7. Germline lookup yields CDR1 MGHRA and CDR2 YSYEKL. The length of the CDR3 is 11 residues. The CDR3 here is CASSQEYEQYF.

The CDR3 protein is CASSSTGIYGYTF. The chain uses TRBV7-3 and TRBJ1-2; TCRdb indicates TRBD1, and absent DNA this call remains unverified. The CDR3 spans 13 residues. The germline V gene has CDR1 SGHTA and CDR2 FQGTGA.

V usage is TRBV20-1 and J usage is TRBJ2-1; the D gene TCRdb calls, TRBD2, cannot be checked with no DNA. This CDR3 is built from 16 residues. Germline V gene data show CDR1 as DFQATT and CDR2 as SNEGSKA (reference sequence). CDR3 in amino acids: CSARESQRGGYNEQFF.

This rearrangement joins TRBV19 to TRBJ1-2; TCRdb calls TRBD1, which cannot be checked without DNA. In germline, CDR1 is LNHDA, CDR2 SQIVND (reference sequence). This CDR3 region has 14 residues. The CDR3 here is CASTIQGPNYGYTF.

The chain employs TRBV5-1 and TRBJ2-3. The CDR3 spans 16 residues. CDR1 is SGHRS, CDR2 YFSETQ, per germline. CDR3 sequence: CASSLEGSYYTDTQYF.

This sequence joins TRBV7-3 and TRBJ2-2; TCRdb's assignment of TRBD1 cannot be checked, as there is no DNA. CDR1 and CDR2 from the germline V gene are SGHTA and FQGTGA. CDR3 length: 16 amino acids. The CDR3 is CASSRPGPTNTGELFF.

The V call is TRBV7-7, the J call TRBJ2-1; TCRdb's D call of TRBD2 is untestable without DNA. Germline CDR1 SSHAT, CDR2 FNYEAQ (reference sequence). The CDR3 has 15 amino acids. The CDR3: CASSPAGGPYNEQFF.

This chain joins TRBV20-1 and TRBJ1-5. Germline CDR1 DFQATT, CDR2 SNEGSKA (reference sequence). CDR3 length: 15 amino acids. The CDR3 loop reads CSAREGGGYDQPQHF.

V gene TRBV27 combines with J gene TRBJ1-5. The CDR3 loop spans 14 amino acids. Per germline, CDR1 MNHEY and CDR2 SMNVEV (reference sequence). CDR3 residues: CASSFLHSNQPQHF.

This chain joins TRBV12-3 or TRBV12-4 and TRBJ2-5. This CDR3 comprises 11 residues. The CDR3 reads CASSFLETQYF.

The rearrangement links TRBV5-4 to TRBJ2-7; TCRdb picks TRBD1, but there is no DNA to check that call. Germline loops: CDR1 SGHNT, CDR2 YYREEE (reference sequence). CDR3 size: 14 residues. CDR3 amino acids: CASRSDRGNYEQYF.